The rows below give T cell receptor beta chains drawn from one sample of a study of cytomegalovirus exposure and HLA in healthy donors. Method: immunoSEQ multiplex PCR; TCRdb's copy keeps in-frame clones and lacks some. The sample has approximately 57,000 clones, 85% to 95% seen once. Sequencing was carried out using PBMCs. These receptors originate from a woman aged 18-30 years in good health and CMV-seronegative. The CDR3 runs from the conserved cysteine through the conserved F or W. The D gene is left open where the match is weak. Expanded clones get a size class; other rows say once, few or many, or leave the size out.

d_call | j_call | clone_size | v_call | cdr3_nt | cdr3_aa
- | TRBJ1-3 | - | TRBV7-9 | TGTGCCAGCAGCCCAGGGTACGGAAACACCATATATTTT | CASSPGYGNTIYF
TRBD1 | TRBJ1-5 | - | TRBV9 | TGTGCCAGCAGCGGGGGACAGTTTAGCAATCAGCCCCAGCATTTT | CASSGGQFSNQPQHF
- | TRBJ1-1 | - | TRBV30 | TGTGCCTGGAGTCGTGGCAGGGGGAACACTGAAGCTTTCTTT | CAWSRGRGNTEAFF
- | TRBJ1-2 | - | TRBV7-9 | TGTGCCAGCAGCCCCCGGACAGTATATGGCTACACCTTC | CASSPRTVYGYTF
- | TRBJ2-7 | - | TRBV2 | TGTGCCAGCAGTCTACAGGGTAGCTCCTACGAGCAGTACTTC | CASSLQGSSYEQYF
TRBD1 | TRBJ1-3 | once | TRBV27 | TGTGCCAGCAGTTTTGGACAGGGGGCACGTAACACCATATATTTT | CASSFGQGARNTIYF
- | TRBJ2-5 | - | TRBV9 | TGTGCCAGCAGCGTCGGGGTCGCCGAAGAGACCCAGTACTTC | CASSVGVAEETQYF
TRBD1 | TRBJ1-2 | - | TRBV9 | TGTGCCACGGGGGACAGCTCTTATGGCTACACCTTC | CATGDSSYGYTF
- | TRBJ2-1 | - | TRBV23-1 | TGCGCCAGCAGTCAACCTACCAGGCCAAATTCGTACAATGAGCAGTTCTTC | CASSQPTRPNSYNEQFF
TRBD1 | TRBJ1-3 | - | TRBV15 | TGTGCCACCAGCAGAGACTTAGGGACAGTCTCTGGAAACACCATATATTTT | CATSRDLGTVSGNTIYF
- | TRBJ2-7 | few | TRBV6-6 | TGTGCCAGCAGGTCCCAATCCACAGGGAGCTCCTACGAGCAGTACTTC | CASRSQSTGSSYEQYF
TRBD1 | TRBJ2-3 | - | TRBV2 | TGTGCCAGCAGTGCCAGGGGGCCGTGGACAGATACGCAGTATTTT | CASSARGPWTDTQYF
- | TRBJ1-4 | - | TRBV30 | TGTGCCTGGAGTGTACTGCCGACCTTGAAGAGGGAAGATGAAAAACTGTTTTTT | CAWSVLPTLKREDEKLFF
TRBD1 | TRBJ1-2 | - | TRBV5-6 | TGTGCCAGCAGACCGACAGGGGGTACTTATGGCTACACCTTC | CASRPTGGTYGYTF
- | TRBJ2-1 | - | TRBV5-1 | TGCGCCAGCATGGATGGTGGGGGGAGCTCCTACAATGAGCAGTTCTTC | CASMDGGGSSYNEQFF
TRBD1 | TRBJ1-4 | - | TRBV5-1 | TGCGCCAGCAGCGCGACCGACAGGGGTGCGACTAATGAAAAACTGTTTTTT | CASSATDRGATNEKLFF
TRBD2 | TRBJ2-4 | - | TRBV19 | TGTGCCAGTAGTATCGGCGGGGGGAACATTCAGTACTTC | CASSIGGGNIQYF
- | TRBJ1-2 | - | TRBV19 | TGTGCCAGTAGTATATTAGGGGTCAGCTATGGCTACACCTTC | CASSILGVSYGYTF
TRBD2 | TRBJ2-3 | - | TRBV4-3 | TGCGCCAGCAGCCTAGCGGGAGATAGGACAGATACGCAGTATTTT | CASSLAGDRTDTQYF
TRBD2 | TRBJ2-3 | - | TRBV4-1 | TGCGCCAGCAGCCAAGAATTCGTGAGCGGGGGGGCTATGTATACGCAGTATTTT | CASSQEFVSGGAMYTQYF
TRBD2 | TRBJ2-2 | - | TRBV5-1 | TGCGCCAGCAGGACCACGGGGGGGACCGGGGAGCTGTTTTTT | CASRTTGGTGELFF
TRBD1 | TRBJ1-2 | - | TRBV9 | TGTGCCAGCAGCGCTACAGGGGGGGGCTACACCTTC | CASSATGGGYTF
- | TRBJ1-6 | - | TRBV6-4 | TGTGCCAGCAGCCCCGCAGGGAATTCACCCCTCCACTTT | CASSPAGNSPLHF
- | TRBJ2-3 | - | TRBV27 | TGTGCGCCGGGTATGTGGGATACGCAGTATTTT | CAPGMWDTQYF
- | TRBJ2-7 | - | TRBV7-2 | TGTGCCAGCAGCTACCATGCAGCAGGAGGGACCTACGAGCAGTACTTC | CASSYHAAGGTYEQYF
- | TRBJ2-3 | once | TRBV9 | TGTGCCAGCAGCGAGAGTTTTAGCAGACTCACAGATACGCAGTATTTT | CASSESFSRLTDTQYF
- | TRBJ1-1 | - | TRBV29-1 | TGCAGCGTTGCTCCTAGCGGACTGAACACTGAAGCTTTCTTT | CSVAPSGLNTEAFF
TRBD1 | TRBJ1-4 | - | TRBV7-9 | TGTGCCAGCAGCTTATCGTCAGGGGGGAATGAAAAACTGTTTTTT | CASSLSSGGNEKLFF
- | TRBJ1-1 | - | TRBV14 | TGTGCCAGCAGCTTACAGGGTAACACTGAAGCTTTCTTT | CASSLQGNTEAFF
TRBD2 | TRBJ2-1 | once | TRBV13 | TGTGCCAGCAGCTTACCCCATGAGGGGACTAGCGCGAACAATGAGCAGTTCTTC | CASSLPHEGTSANNEQFF
- | TRBJ1-1 | - | TRBV30 | TGTGCCTGGAGGGTACAGGGGAACACTGAAGCTTTCTTT | CAWRVQGNTEAFF
- | TRBJ2-3 | - | TRBV12-2 | TGTGCAAGTCGCTTAGCCCTTCCCCAAAGGCGGGATACGCAGTATTTT | CASRLALPQRRDTQYF
TRBD2 | TRBJ2-3 | - | TRBV19 | TGTGCCAGTAGTATGTTCAGCGGGAGCATAGCAGATACGCAGTATTTT | CASSMFSGSIADTQYF
TRBD1 | TRBJ1-1 | - | TRBV7-9 | TGTGCCAGCAGCACGAGGGACAGTGACGGTGAAGCTTTCTTT | CASSTRDSDGEAFF
- | TRBJ1-2 | - | TRBV19 | TGTGCCAGTAGTTCCCACTCCCGGAGGGGCGACTATGGCTACACCTTC | CASSSHSRRGDYGYTF
TRBD2 | TRBJ2-2 | - | TRBV11-3 | TGTGCCAGCTTGCAGCTAGCGGGAGCCCACACCGGGGAGCTGTTTTTT | CASLQLAGAHTGELFF
- | TRBJ1-6 | - | TRBV2 | TGTGCCAGCATCCCTCCCGGGACTTCTAATTCACCCCTCCACTTT | CASIPPGTSNSPLHF
- | TRBJ1-3 | - | TRBV19 | TGTGCCAGTAGTATTTTATTCGCGGGCACGGACCCTGGAAACACCATATATTTT | CASSILFAGTDPGNTIYF
TRBD2 | TRBJ2-5 | - | TRBV18 | TGTGCCAGCTCACCACCGTCCACCCCGGGACTACGGGAGACCCAGTACTTC | CASSPPSTPGLRETQYF
TRBD1 | TRBJ1-2 | - | TRBV15 | TGTGCCACCAGCAGAGATGGAGGCAGGGGGCTGATTCCTAACTATGGCTACACCTTC | CATSRDGGRGLIPNYGYTF
- | TRBJ1-2 | - | TRBV5-1 | TGCGCCAGCAGCGCCGTTGGGACATATGGCTACACCTTC | CASSAVGTYGYTF
TRBD2 | TRBJ2-3 | medium-sized | TRBV11-2 | TGTGCCAGCAGCCGAGCGGGGGGGCCCGGAGATACGCAGTATTTT | CASSRAGGPGDTQYF